The 18 T cell receptor beta chains given below trace back to one sample, sequenced in a study of blood T cell repertoires in COVID-19. Method: immunoSEQ multiplex PCR; TCRdb's copy keeps in-frame clones and lacks some. The sample has around 250,000 clones; roughly nine tenths are singletons. The source material was peripheral blood. The receptors were gathered from a woman in her thirties or forties who had recovered from COVID-19.

This rearrangement joins TRBV19 to TRBJ1-6; 8 positions agree with TRBD1. This CDR3 contains 15 residues. Germline V lookup: CDR1 LNHDA, CDR2 SQIVND (reference sequence). The trim removed 11 bases at V and 0 bases at J, leaving 6 bases unmatched. CDR3 coding DNA: TGTGCCTCCCAGGGGGCGAGCTCCTATAATTCACCCCTCCACTTT. Its protein is CASQGASSYNSPLHF.

The J gene is TRBJ1-4, the V gene TRBV9; D may be TRBD1 (6 bases). Germline lookup yields CDR1 SGDLS and CDR2 YYNGEE. Trimming took off 1 base at V and 8 bases at J, with 9 bases between the two ends. The CDR3 is made up of 13 amino acids. In DNA form, the CDR3 reads TGTGCCAGCAGCGTAATGCAGGGGGAAAAACTGTTTTTT. Translation: CASSVMQGEKLFF.

This clone occurred a few times. The V call is TRBV11-2, the J call TRBJ1-3; 7 nucleotides align to TRBD1. Germline CDR1 SGHAT, CDR2 FQNNGV. CDR3 length equals 16 residues. The V and J ends lost 2 bases and 2 bases, in that order; junction bases with no gene match: 6. CDR3 coding DNA: TGTGCCAGCAGCTTATTGAGGGGGCGGACTGGAAACACCATATATTTT. Translated, it gives CASSLLRGRTGNTIYF.

This clone was seen just once. This sequence joins TRBV5-1 and TRBJ2-2, with TRBD2 matching 8 bases. Germline loops: CDR1 SGHRS, CDR2 YFSETQ. CDR3 length equals 16 residues. The V and J ends lost 0 bases and 1 base, in that order; junction bases with no gene match: 2. The CDR3 protein is CASSLAGGENTGELFF. DNA for the CDR3: TGCGCCAGCAGCTTGGCCGGGGGGGAGAACACCGGGGAGCTGTTTTTT.

This sequence joins TRBV6-5 and TRBJ1-2; TRBD1 matches 9 bases. Germline values: CDR1 MNHEY, CDR2 SVGAGI. There are 15 residues in the CDR3. V shed 4 bases, J shed 7 bases, and the junction held 10 bases outside the gene matches. CDR3 nucleotides: TGTGCCAGCAGTTCAGAACTTGGGACAGGGACTGGCTACACCTTC. Translating it yields CASSSELGTGTGYTF.

This clone was seen a single time. V gene TRBV23-1 combines with J gene TRBJ2-5; 7 nucleotides align to TRBD2. TRBV23-1 is an ORF, and what it does is uncertain. Unmatched junction bases numbered 3, after V lost 0 bases and J lost 2 bases. CDR3 length: 15 amino acids. The CDR3 is CASSQSWGGQETQYF. The CDR3 nucleotides read TGCGCCAGCAGTCAATCATGGGGGGGGCAAGAGACCCAGTACTTC.

This clone was counted only a few times. The chain is built from TRBV5-1 and TRBJ2-7; 10 bases are shared with TRBD1. V was pared by 1 base and J by 5 bases, with 6 bases of the junction left unmatched. This CDR3 is built from 15 residues. Germline loops: CDR1 SGHRS, CDR2 YFSETQ. Here the CDR3 reads CASSLRGQGLDEQYF. CDR3 coding DNA: TGCGCCAGCAGCTTGCGGGGACAGGGGTTAGACGAGCAGTACTTC.

J is TRBJ2-3 and V is TRBV7-3; no clear D. Per the germline V gene, CDR1 is SGHTA and CDR2 is FQGTGA. The CDR3 is 14 residues long. Trimming stripped 2 bases from V and 4 bases from J, with 10 bases between. CDR3 protein: CASSLDSLADTQYF. The CDR3 DNA follows: TGTGCCAGCAGCTTAGATAGCCTTGCAGATACGCAGTATTTT.

The chain recombines TRBV5-4 with TRBJ2-7; D may be TRBD1 (6 bases). Trimming cost V 4 bases and J 1 base, with 9 bases left between them. Germline V gene sequence: CDR1 SGHNT, CDR2 YYREEE (reference sequence). The CDR3 is 13 residues long. The CDR3 sequence: CASSDDRSYEQYV. CDR3 nucleotides: TGTGCCAGCAGCGACGACAGGTCCTACGAGCAGTACGTC.

This rearrangement joins TRBV24-1 to TRBJ2-1; 12 nucleotides line up with TRBD2. The CDR3 sequence is 15 residues long. J lost 9 bases, V lost 9 bases, and 11 bases had no gene match. Germline V gene sequence: CDR1 KGHDR, CDR2 SFDVKD. The CDR3 DNA reads TGTGCCACCGGGGGGACTAGCGGGCCTGGGGGTGAGCAGTTCTTC. Residues: CATGGTSGPGGEQFF.

V usage is TRBV3-1 (or the pseudogene TRBV3-2) and J usage is TRBJ2-3; 8 nucleotides line up with TRBD1. Trimming removed 4 bases from V and 1 base from J; junction bases left unmatched: 7. Germline V lookup: CDR1 LGHDT, CDR2 YNNKEL (reference sequence). This CDR3 is 16 amino acids long. The CDR3, as DNA: TGTGCCAGCAGCCCACACCCGGGACAGGGCACAGATACGCAGTATTTT. It encodes CASSPHPGQGTDTQYF.

This rearrangement joins TRBV5-1 to TRBJ1-2, with D unresolved. Germline values: CDR1 SGHRS, CDR2 YFSETQ. V shed 0 bases and J shed 0 bases, with 12 bases lying between them. This CDR3 comprises 16 residues. Here the CDR3 reads CASSLGRLPSNYGYTF. The DNA for the CDR3 is TGCGCCAGCAGCTTGGGCAGGCTTCCTTCTAACTATGGCTACACCTTC. Drawing the rest from reference TRBV5-1 and TRBJ1-2, the complete variable domain is KAGVTQTPRYLIKTRGQQVTLSCSPISGHRSVSWYQQTPGQGLQFLFEYFSETQRNKGNFPGRFSGRQFSNSRSEMNVSTLELGDSALYLCASSLGRLPSNYGYTFGSGTRLTVV.

The chain carries TRBV7-2 and TRBJ1-5; 7 nucleotides line up with TRBD1. From germline, CDR1 is SGHTA and CDR2 FQGNSA. Losses at the gene ends were 4 bases for V and 5 bases for J; bases not matched to a gene: 5. This CDR3 contains 14 residues. CDR3 nucleotide sequence: TGTGCCAGCAGCTCCCAGGGGGGAGATCAGCCCCAGCATTTT. Protein sequence: CASSSQGGDQPQHF.

The J gene is TRBJ1-1, the V gene TRBV6-1; D unclear. Trimming removed 5 bases at V and 0 bases at J, with 7 bases between. In germline, CDR1 is MNHNS, CDR2 SASEGT. This CDR3 region has 13 residues. The CDR3 spells CASSSHMNTEAFF. The CDR3, as DNA: TGTGCCAGCAGTTCACACATGAACACTGAAGCTTTCTTT.

The CDR3 loop reads CASSSIGQGASGANVLTF. The CDR3 DNA is TGCGCCAGCAGCAGTATTGGACAGGGCGCGAGCGGGGCCAACGTCCTGACTTTC. The V and J genes are TRBV5-1 and TRBJ2-6, with 8 bases identical to TRBD1. V lost 4 bases to trimming and J lost 4 bases; unmatched junction nucleotides: 13. The V gene's germline CDR1 is SGHRS and CDR2 YFSETQ. The CDR3 is 18 amino acids. The full variable domain, with the rest looked up from reference TRBV5-1 and TRBJ2-6, is KAGVTQTPRYLIKTRGQQVTLSCSPISGHRSVSWYQQTPGQGLQFLFEYFSETQRNKGNFPGRFSGRQFSNSRSEMNVSTLELGDSALYLCASSSIGQGASGANVLTFGAGSRLTVL.

V usage is TRBV27 and J usage is TRBJ1-4; tentative D call: TRBD1 (6 bases). The V gene's germline CDR1 is MNHEY and CDR2 SMNVEV (reference sequence). The CDR3 consists of 14 residues. Trimming took 8 bases from V and 7 from J, leaving 17 bases between them. In nucleotides, the CDR3 is TGTGCCAGCGGGATAACGGGACAAGGTGAAAAACTGTTTTTT. Its protein is CASGITGQGEKLFF.

J is TRBJ1-2 and V is TRBV5-4, with 12 bases that match TRBD1. CDR3 size: 17 residues. Looked up from germline, CDR1 is SGHNT and CDR2 is YYREEE (reference sequence). V dropped 6 bases and J dropped 3; count of bases not matched to a gene: 12. As DNA, the CDR3 is TGTGCCAGCACCCCCGGGACAGGGGGCTATCCTGACTATGGCTACACCTTC. It encodes CASTPGTGGYPDYGYTF.

J is TRBJ2-7 and V is TRBV6-2 or TRBV6-3; the D gene is possibly TRBD2 (5 bases). The CDR3 extends over 14 amino acids. Trimming removed 2 bases at V and 3 bases at J, with 11 bases between. Germline loops: CDR1 MNHEY, CDR2 SVGEGT. The CDR3 is CASSYGGSDYEQYV. As DNA, the CDR3 is TGTGCCAGCAGTTACGGCGGGTCCGACTACGAGCAGTACGTC.